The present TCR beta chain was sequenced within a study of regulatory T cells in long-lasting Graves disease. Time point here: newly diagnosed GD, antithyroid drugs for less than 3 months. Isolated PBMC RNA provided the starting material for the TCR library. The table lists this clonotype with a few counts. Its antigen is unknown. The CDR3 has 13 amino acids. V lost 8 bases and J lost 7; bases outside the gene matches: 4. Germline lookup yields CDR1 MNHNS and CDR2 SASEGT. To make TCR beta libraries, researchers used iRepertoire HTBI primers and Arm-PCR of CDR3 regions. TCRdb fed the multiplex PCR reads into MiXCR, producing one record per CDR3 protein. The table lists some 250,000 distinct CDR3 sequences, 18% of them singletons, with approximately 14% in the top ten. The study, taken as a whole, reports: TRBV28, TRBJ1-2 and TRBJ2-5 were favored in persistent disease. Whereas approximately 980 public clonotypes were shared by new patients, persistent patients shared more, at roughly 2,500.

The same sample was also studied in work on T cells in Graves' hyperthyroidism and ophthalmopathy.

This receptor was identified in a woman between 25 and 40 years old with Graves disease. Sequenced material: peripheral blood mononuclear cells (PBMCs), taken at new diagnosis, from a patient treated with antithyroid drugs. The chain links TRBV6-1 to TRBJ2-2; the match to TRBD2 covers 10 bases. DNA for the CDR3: TGTGCCAGCGGATTAGCGGGGGGCGGGGAGCTGTTTTTT. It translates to CASGLAGGGELFF.